The text below deals with one T cell receptor (beta chain). The antigen remains undetermined. The length of the CDR3 is 14 residues. Germline-derived CDR1 and CDR2 are SQVTM and ANQGSEA. The data were obtained in a study of CXCR3-negative and CXCR3-positive naive CD8 T cells. Findings and caveats of the study: A higher hydrophobicity marked the TRB CDR3s of CXCR3-positive naive cells versus CXCR3-negative naive cells. Comparably high diversity marked both naive subsets, whereas memory CD8+ cells had much lower diversity.

Each TRB cDNA library was prepared by 5' RACE (with UMI labels). TCRdb reprocessed the 5' RACE reads; each CDR3 protein has one entry and no DNA is given. This table holds roughly 130,000 distinct CDR3 sequences. Sequencing used naive CXCR3+ CD8+ T cells from blood. As to subset: CD45RO-CCR7+CD27+CD95- naive CD8+ T cells expressing CXCR3 (TNR3+). The chain is built from TRBV29-1 and TRBJ2-1; TCRdb proposes TRBD1, but this gene call is untestable without DNA. This clonotype was obtained from a human donor in good health. Some clones in this sample may be carry-over from other donors' samples. CDR3 loop: CSVEGRAGYNEQFF.